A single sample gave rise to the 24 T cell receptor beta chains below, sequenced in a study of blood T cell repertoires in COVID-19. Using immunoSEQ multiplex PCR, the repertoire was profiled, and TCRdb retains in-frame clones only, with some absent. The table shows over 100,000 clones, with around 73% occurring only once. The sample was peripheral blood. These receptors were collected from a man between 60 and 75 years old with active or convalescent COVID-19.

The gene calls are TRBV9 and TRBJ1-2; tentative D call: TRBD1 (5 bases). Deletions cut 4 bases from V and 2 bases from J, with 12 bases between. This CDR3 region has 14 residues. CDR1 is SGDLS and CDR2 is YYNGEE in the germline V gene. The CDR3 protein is CASSLRGQNYGYTF. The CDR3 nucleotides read TGTGCCAGCAGCCTTAGGGGTCAGAACTATGGCTACACCTTC.

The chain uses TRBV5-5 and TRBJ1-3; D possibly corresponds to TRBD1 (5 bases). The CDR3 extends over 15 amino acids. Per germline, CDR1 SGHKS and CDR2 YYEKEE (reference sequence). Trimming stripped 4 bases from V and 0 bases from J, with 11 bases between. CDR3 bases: TGTGCCAGCAGCCCCCCAGGACACTCTGGAAACACCATATATTTT. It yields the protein CASSPPGHSGNTIYF.

In DNA, the CDR3 is TGCGCCAGCAGTGAGGCTAGCGGGAGGGCCAATACGCAGTATTTT. It encodes CASSEASGRANTQYF. This chain links TRBV10-1 with TRBJ2-3, with 12 nucleotides matching TRBD2. This CDR3 spans 15 amino acids. Germline CDR1 is WNHNN and CDR2 is SYGVQD (reference sequence). V shed 2 bases, J shed 7 bases, and the junction held 4 bases outside the gene matches.

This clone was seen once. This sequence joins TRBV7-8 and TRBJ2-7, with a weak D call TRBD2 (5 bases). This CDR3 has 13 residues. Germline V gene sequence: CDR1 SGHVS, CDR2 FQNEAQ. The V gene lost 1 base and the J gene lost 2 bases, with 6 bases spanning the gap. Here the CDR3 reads CASSLVTTYEQYV. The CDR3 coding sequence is TGTGCCAGCAGCTTAGTGACTACCTACGAGCAGTACGTC.

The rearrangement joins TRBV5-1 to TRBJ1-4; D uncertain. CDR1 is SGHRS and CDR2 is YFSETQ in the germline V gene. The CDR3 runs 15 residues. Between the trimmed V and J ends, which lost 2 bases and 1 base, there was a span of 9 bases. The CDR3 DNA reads TGCGCCAGCAGCTTAATAGGAGGAACTAATGAAAAACTGTTTTTT. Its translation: CASSLIGGTNEKLFF.

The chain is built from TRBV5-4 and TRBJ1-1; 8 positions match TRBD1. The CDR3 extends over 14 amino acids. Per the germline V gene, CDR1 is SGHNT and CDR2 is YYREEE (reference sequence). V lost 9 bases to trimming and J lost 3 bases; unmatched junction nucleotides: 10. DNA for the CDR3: TGTGCCACACGACAGGGGAAGGGAGACACTGAAGCTTTCTTT. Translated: CATRQGKGDTEAFF.

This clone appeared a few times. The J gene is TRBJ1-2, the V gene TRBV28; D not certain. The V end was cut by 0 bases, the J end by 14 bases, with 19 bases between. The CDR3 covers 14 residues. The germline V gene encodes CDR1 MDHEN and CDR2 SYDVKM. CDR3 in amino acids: CASSLWGSPQGLTF. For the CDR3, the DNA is TGTGCCAGCAGTTTATGGGGGAGTCCGCAAGGGTTGACCTTC.

The CDR3 here is CASSEITSQGYTF. The CDR3 coding sequence is TGTGCCAGCAGTGAAATAACCTCTCAGGGCTACACCTTC. This chain links TRBV2 with TRBJ1-2; D remains ambiguous. Trimming removed 2 bases from V and 8 bases from J, with 12 bases in between. Germline CDR1 is SNHLY and CDR2 is FYNNEI. The CDR3 contains 13 residues.

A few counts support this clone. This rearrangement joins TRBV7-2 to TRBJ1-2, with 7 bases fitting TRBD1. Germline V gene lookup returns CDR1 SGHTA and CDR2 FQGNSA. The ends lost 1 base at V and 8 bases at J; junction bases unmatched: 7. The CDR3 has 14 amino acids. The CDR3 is CASSLVNRGGGYTF. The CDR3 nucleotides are TGTGCCAGCAGCTTAGTTAACAGGGGAGGAGGCTACACCTTC. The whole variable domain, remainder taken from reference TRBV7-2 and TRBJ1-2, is GAGVSQSPSNKVTEKGKDVELRCDPISGHTALYWYRQSLGQGLEFLIYFQGNSAPDKSGLPSDRFSAERTGGSVSTLTIQRTQQEDSAVYLCASSLVNRGGGYTFGSGTRLTVV.

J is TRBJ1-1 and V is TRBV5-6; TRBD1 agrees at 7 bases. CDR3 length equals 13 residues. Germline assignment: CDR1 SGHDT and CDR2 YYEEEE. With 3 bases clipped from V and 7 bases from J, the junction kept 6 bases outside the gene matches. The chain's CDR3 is CASSWDSRSEAFF. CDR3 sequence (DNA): TGTGCCAGCAGCTGGGACAGCCGGAGTGAAGCTTTCTTT.

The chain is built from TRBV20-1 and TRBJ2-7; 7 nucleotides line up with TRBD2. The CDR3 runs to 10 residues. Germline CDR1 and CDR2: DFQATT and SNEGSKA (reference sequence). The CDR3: CSAGRLAWNV. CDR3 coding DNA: TGCAGTGCTGGCCGACTAGCTTGGAACGTC.

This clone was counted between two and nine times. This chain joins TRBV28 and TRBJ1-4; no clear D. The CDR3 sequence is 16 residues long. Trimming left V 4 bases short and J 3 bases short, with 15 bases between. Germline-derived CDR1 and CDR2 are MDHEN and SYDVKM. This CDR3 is CASSSLESRSNEKLFF. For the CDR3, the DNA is TGTGCCAGCAGTTCCCTGGAGTCGAGGTCTAATGAAAAACTGTTTTTT.

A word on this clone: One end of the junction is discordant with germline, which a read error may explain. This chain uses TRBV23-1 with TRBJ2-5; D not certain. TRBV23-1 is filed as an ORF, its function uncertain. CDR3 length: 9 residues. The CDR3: CASSQATNF. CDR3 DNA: TGCGCCAGCAGTCAAGCTACTAACTTC.

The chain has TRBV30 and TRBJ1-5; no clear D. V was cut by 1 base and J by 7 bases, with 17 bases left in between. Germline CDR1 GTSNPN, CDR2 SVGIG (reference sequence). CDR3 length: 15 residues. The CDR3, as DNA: TGTGCCTGGAGTGGAAGACAAGGGCGGGTCCAGCCCCAGCATTTT. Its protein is CAWSGRQGRVQPQHF.

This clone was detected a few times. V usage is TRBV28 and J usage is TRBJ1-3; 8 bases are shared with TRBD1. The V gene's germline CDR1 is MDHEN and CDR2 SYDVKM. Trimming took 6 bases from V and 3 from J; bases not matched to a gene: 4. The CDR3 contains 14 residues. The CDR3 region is CASRLDRGGNTIYF. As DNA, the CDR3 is TGTGCCAGCAGACTCGACAGGGGTGGAAACACCATATATTTT.

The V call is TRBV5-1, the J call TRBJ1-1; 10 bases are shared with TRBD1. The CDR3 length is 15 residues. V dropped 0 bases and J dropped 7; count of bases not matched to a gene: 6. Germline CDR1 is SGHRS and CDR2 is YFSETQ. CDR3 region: CASSLVVTGGSEAFF. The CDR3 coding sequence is TGCGCCAGCAGCTTGGTCGTGACAGGGGGCAGTGAAGCTTTCTTT. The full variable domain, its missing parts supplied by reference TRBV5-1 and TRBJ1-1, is KAGVTQTPRYLIKTRGQQVTLSCSPISGHRSVSWYQQTPGQGLQFLFEYFSETQRNKGNFPGRFSGRQFSNSRSEMNVSTLELGDSALYLCASSLVVTGGSEAFFGQGTRLTVV.

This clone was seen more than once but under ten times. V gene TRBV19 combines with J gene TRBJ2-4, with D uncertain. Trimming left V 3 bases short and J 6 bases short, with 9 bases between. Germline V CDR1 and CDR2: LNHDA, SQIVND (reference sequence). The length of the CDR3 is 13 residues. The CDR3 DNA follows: TGTGCCAGTAGTATCGCAGACTTAAACATTCAGTACTTC. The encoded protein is CASSIADLNIQYF.

CDR3 bases: TGTGCCACCAGTGATCCTGGACAGGGTTACAATGAGCAGTTCTTC. It encodes CATSDPGQGYNEQFF. This chain links TRBV24-1 with TRBJ2-1; 8 bases line up with TRBD1. V dropped 3 bases and J dropped 4; count of bases not matched to a gene: 4. Germline V gives CDR1 KGHDR, CDR2 SFDVKD. The CDR3 has 15 residues.

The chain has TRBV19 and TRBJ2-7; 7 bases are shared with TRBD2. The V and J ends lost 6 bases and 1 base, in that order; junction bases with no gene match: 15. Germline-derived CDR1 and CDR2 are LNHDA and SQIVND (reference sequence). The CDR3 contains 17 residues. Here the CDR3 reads CASSPGREDPSSYEQYF. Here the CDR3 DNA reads TGTGCCAGTAGCCCGGGGAGGGAGGATCCCTCATCCTACGAGCAGTACTTC.

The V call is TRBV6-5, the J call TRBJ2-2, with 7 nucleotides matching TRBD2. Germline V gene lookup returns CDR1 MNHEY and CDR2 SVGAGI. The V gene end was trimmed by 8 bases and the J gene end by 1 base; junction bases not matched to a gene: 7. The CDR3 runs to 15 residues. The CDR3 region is CASQTRGRNTGELFF. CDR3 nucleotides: TGTGCCAGCCAAACGCGCGGGAGGAACACCGGGGAGCTGTTTTTT.

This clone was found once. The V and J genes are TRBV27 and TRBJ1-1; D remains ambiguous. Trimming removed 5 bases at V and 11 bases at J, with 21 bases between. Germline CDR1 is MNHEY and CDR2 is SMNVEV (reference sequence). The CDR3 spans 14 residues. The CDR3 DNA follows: TGTGCCAGCAGTCCCCATTCGAGGCATATGCGGGCTTTCTTT. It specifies CASSPHSRHMRAFF.

The chain's CDR3 is CASSAPNSGNSPLHF. In DNA form, the CDR3 reads TGTGCCAGCAGCGCTCCCAACAGTGGGAATTCACCCCTCCACTTT. This chain uses TRBV9 with TRBJ1-6; D unresolved. Germline V gives CDR1 SGDLS, CDR2 YYNGEE. V lost 3 bases and J 7 bases, leaving 14 bases between the germline ends. This CDR3 is 15 amino acids long.

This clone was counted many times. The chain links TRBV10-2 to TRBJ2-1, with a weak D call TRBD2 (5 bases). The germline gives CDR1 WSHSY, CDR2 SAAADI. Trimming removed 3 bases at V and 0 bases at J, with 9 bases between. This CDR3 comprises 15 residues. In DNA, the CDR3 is TGCGCCAGCAGTGACCTAGCAAACTCCTACAATGAGCAGTTCTTC. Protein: CASSDLANSYNEQFF.

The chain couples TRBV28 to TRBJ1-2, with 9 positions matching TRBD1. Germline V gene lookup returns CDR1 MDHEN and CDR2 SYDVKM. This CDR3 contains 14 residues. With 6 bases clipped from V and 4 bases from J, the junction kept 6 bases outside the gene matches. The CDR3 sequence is CASRPGQGSYGYTF. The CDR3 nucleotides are TGTGCCAGCAGGCCGGGACAGGGAAGCTATGGCTACACCTTC.